The 14 T cell receptor beta chains reported below all come from one sample, sequenced in a study of Graves' ophthalmopathy and Graves' hyperthyroidism. Investigators amplified TCR beta CDR3 regions from RNA transcripts. An initial RT-PCR round employing HTBI primers preceded a second-round multiplex PCR. TCRdb independently ran MiXCR on the multiplex PCR reads; one entry per CDR3 protein. The table has over 500,000 distinct CDR3 sequences, about 24% seen once. Sequences were obtained from peripheral blood. These receptors were collected from a woman aged 18-29 years with stable Graves' hyperthyroidism. Some clones in this sample may be carry-over from other donors' samples.

In its sample, this clonotype was seen many times. A clone one base away is much larger, so this may be a read error. J is TRBJ1-5 and V is TRBV28; no definite D call. This CDR3 spans 12 amino acids. V lost 8 bases and J 0 bases, leaving 5 bases between the germline ends. Germline V gene data show CDR1 as MDHEN and CDR2 as SYDVKM. CDR3 coding DNA: TGTGCCAGCCGCCTTAGCAATCAGCCCCAGCATTTT. This translates into CASRLSNQPQHF.

This chain connects TRBV28 to TRBJ1-1, with D possibly matching TRBD1 (6 bases). Trimming took off 6 bases at V and 14 bases at J, with 13 bases between the two ends. The CDR3 is made up of 10 amino acids. Germline CDR1 MDHEN, CDR2 SYDVKM. CDR3 residues: CASRGGRLFF. The CDR3 DNA sequence: TGTGCCAGCAGAGGGGGGAGATTGTTCTTT.

This clonotype occurred many times. The V and J genes are TRBV7-6 and TRBJ2-7; D tentatively reads TRBD1 or TRBD2 (5 bases each). V lost 8 bases and J 7 bases, leaving 18 bases between the germline ends. The length of the CDR3 is 13 residues. CDR1 SGHVS and CDR2 FNYEAQ come from the germline V gene. The CDR3 reads CASQVRETGEQYF. The CDR3 nucleotides are TGTGCCAGCCAGGTCAGGGAAACGGGAGAGCAGTACTTC. Looking up the rest from reference TRBV7-6 and TRBJ2-7 gives the full variable domain: GAGVSQSPRYKVTKRGQDVALRCDPISGHVSLYWYRQALGQGPEFLTYFNYEAQQDKSGLPNDRFSAERPEGSISTLTIQRTEQRDSAMYRCASQVRETGEQYFGPGTRLTVT.

This clonotype was observed at least ten times. The CDR3 region has the DNA TGTGCCTGGAGTTGGGGTTATGAAGCTTTCTTT. Protein sequence: CAWSWGYEAFF. The V gene is TRBV30, the J gene TRBJ1-1, with no clear D. Germline CDR1 GTSNPN, CDR2 SVGIG (reference sequence). The CDR3 spans 11 residues. V was clipped by 2 bases and J by 7 bases, with 8 bases between them. The full variable domain, completed using reference TRBV30 and TRBJ1-1, is SQTIHQWPATLVQPVGSPLSLECTVEGTSNPNLYWYRQAAGRGLQLLFYSVGIGQISSEVPQNLSASRPQDRQFILSSKKLLLSDSGFYLCAWSWGYEAFFGQGTRLTVV.

This clonotype was observed at least ten times. This chain links TRBV15 with TRBJ2-7; TRBD1 matches at 9 bases. From germline, CDR1 is LNHNV and CDR2 YYDKDF (reference sequence). V was clipped by 0 bases and J by 7 bases; unmatched bases: 7. The CDR3 has 15 residues. In DNA form, the CDR3 reads TGTGCCACCAGCAGAGAGGACAGGGGAGATCTTGAGCAGTACTTC. This encodes CATSREDRGDLEQYF.

At least ten counts were recorded for this clonotype. This chain uses TRBV14 with TRBJ2-7, with 8 nucleotides matching TRBD2. The CDR3 covers 15 residues. Germline V gene data show CDR1 as SGHDN and CDR2 as FVKESK. The J segment lost 2 bases and the V segment lost 5 bases, leaving 8 bases of the junction unmatched. The DNA for the CDR3 is TGTGCCAGCAGCTTCCGGAGCGGGAGAACCTACGAGCAGTACTTC. Amino acids: CASSFRSGRTYEQYF.

This chain links TRBV6-1 with TRBJ1-5; the D is unclear. This CDR3 is built from 13 residues. V shed 3 bases and J shed 3 bases, with 6 bases lying between them. From germline, CDR1 is MNHNS and CDR2 SASEGT. The CDR3 sequence is CASSDLLNQPQHF. The CDR3 nucleotides read TGTGCCAGCAGTGATCTTCTCAATCAGCCCCAGCATTTT.

This sequence joins TRBV6-1 and TRBJ2-7; tentative D call: TRBD1 (6 bases). CDR1 is MNHNS and CDR2 is SASEGT in the germline V gene. The V end was cut by 6 bases, the J end by 5 bases, with 11 bases between. This CDR3 is built from 12 residues. The CDR3 DNA follows: TGTGCCAGCAGCACTTACAGGGACGAGCAGTACGTC. Its protein is CASSTYRDEQYV.

The sample holds many counts of this clonotype. V gene TRBV6-5 combines with J gene TRBJ2-5; D perhaps matches TRBD1 (6 bases). The V gene's germline CDR1 is MNHEY and CDR2 SVGAGI. V lost 2 bases and J lost 2, with 15 bases in between. The CDR3 is made up of 16 amino acids. The CDR3 reads CASSYRGQSPQETQYF. The CDR3 DNA follows: TGTGCCAGCAGTTACAGAGGACAGTCTCCTCAAGAGACCCAGTACTTC.

There are a few counts of this clonotype. Its ends do not fully match the called genes, so a read error is possible. CDR3 sequence reads: CASSRQSRTGSFF. As DNA, the CDR3 is TGTGCCAGCAGCCGACAATCCCGGACGGGATCATTCTTC. This chain links TRBV12-3 or TRBV12-4 with TRBJ1-2; D remains ambiguous. This CDR3 has 13 residues.

This clonotype was counted between two and nine times. CDR3 protein: CASSRPRHVGNIQYF. The CDR3 nucleotides read TGTGCCAGCAGTCGCCCTAGGCACGTCGGAAACATTCAGTACTTC. The chain carries TRBV28 and TRBJ2-4; no clear D gene. The CDR3 is 15 residues long. The V and J ends lost 5 bases and 6 bases respectively, with 17 bases between them. Germline V lookup: CDR1 MDHEN, CDR2 SYDVKM. Combining the CDR3 with reference TRBV28 and TRBJ2-4 gives the whole variable domain DVKVTQSSRYLVKRTGEKVFLECVQDMDHENMFWYRQDPGLGLRLIYFSYDVKMKEKGDIPEGYSVSREKKERFSLILESASTNQTSMYLCASSRPRHVGNIQYFGAGTRLSVL.

This clonotype was counted between two and nine times. This chain connects TRBV28 to TRBJ1-1; no reliable D call. The CDR3 spans 12 residues. V was clipped by 7 bases and J by 6 bases, with 12 bases between them. Germline lookup yields CDR1 MDHEN and CDR2 SYDVKM. The CDR3 DNA follows: TGTGCCAGCACCTCCCCGTTATCTGAAGCTTTCTTT. Encoded protein: CASTSPLSEAFF.

CDR3 nucleotides: TGTGCCAGCAGTTATTCGGTCGGTGGGACCCAGTACTTC. Its translation: CASSYSVGGTQYF. The rearrangement uses TRBV27 and TRBJ2-5; D is ambiguous. From germline, CDR1 is MNHEY and CDR2 SMNVEV (reference sequence). V was clipped by 4 bases and J by 7 bases, with 13 bases between them. The CDR3 length is 13 residues.

The V gene is TRBV20-1, the J gene TRBJ2-7; 8 bases match TRBD1. V was clipped by 6 bases and J by 6 bases; unmatched bases: 13. The CDR3 covers 14 residues. Looked up from germline, CDR1 is DFQATT and CDR2 is SNEGSKA (reference sequence). The CDR3: CSARGMTGETEQYF. The CDR3 DNA follows: TGCAGTGCCCGAGGAATGACAGGGGAAACCGAGCAGTACTTC.